Listed below are T cell receptor beta chains from one sample, sequenced in a study of T cells in Graves' hyperthyroidism and ophthalmopathy. From the multiplex PCR reads, TCRdb called clonotypes with MiXCR, one entry per CDR3 protein. The table lists about 640,000 distinct CDR3 sequences, about a fifth of them singletons. The specimen sequenced was blood. These receptors were obtained from a man younger than 40 with Graves' ophthalmopathy. Both conserved end residues are part of each CDR3. Each record gives: J gene, clone size, D gene, V gene, CDR3 protein, CDR3 DNA. The D gene is left open where the match is weak. The size of a clone is reported for some rows only, either as once, few or many, or as a class for expanded clones.

J gene: TRBJ2-5; clone size: -; D gene: TRBD1; V gene: TRBV29-1; CDR3 protein: CSVDEQGAETQYF; CDR3 DNA: TGCAGCGTCGACGAACAGGGGGCCGAGACCCAGTACTTC
J gene: TRBJ1-2; clone size: -; D gene: -; V gene: TRBV27; CDR3 protein: CASSLGWTEQTKAYTF; CDR3 DNA: TGTGCCAGCAGTTTGGGTTGGACAGAGCAGACTAAGGCCTACACCTTC
J gene: TRBJ2-1; clone size: -; D gene: -; V gene: TRBV7-9; CDR3 protein: CASSLGGSLNEQFF; CDR3 DNA: TGTGCCAGCAGCTTAGGAGGGAGCCTCAATGAGCAGTTCTTC
J gene: TRBJ1-5; clone size: many; D gene: -; V gene: TRBV28; CDR3 protein: CATEAGGNQPQHF; CDR3 DNA: TGTGCCACCGAGGCAGGGGGCAATCAGCCCCAGCATTTT
J gene: TRBJ1-1; clone size: many; D gene: -; V gene: TRBV28; CDR3 protein: CASSLEPTGAEAFF; CDR3 DNA: TGTGCCAGCAGTTTAGAACCTACCGGGGCTGAAGCTTTCTTT
J gene: TRBJ2-7; clone size: many; D gene: -; V gene: TRBV28; CDR3 protein: CASTLQGYEQYF; CDR3 DNA: TGTGCCAGCACCCTTCAGGGCTACGAGCAGTACTTC
J gene: TRBJ2-1; clone size: -; D gene: TRBD2; V gene: TRBV14; CDR3 protein: CASRRGSTYNEQFF; CDR3 DNA: TGTGCCAGCAGGCGGGGGTCCACCTACAATGAGCAGTTCTTC
J gene: TRBJ2-1; clone size: -; D gene: -; V gene: TRBV4-2; CDR3 protein: CASSQILGANEQFF; CDR3 DNA: TGTGCCAGCAGCCAGATCCTAGGGGCCAATGAGCAGTTCTTC
J gene: TRBJ2-7; clone size: many; D gene: -; V gene: TRBV27; CDR3 protein: CASSLGQSGTYEQYF; CDR3 DNA: TGTGCCAGCAGTTTAGGACAGAGCGGGACCTACGAGCAGTACTTC
J gene: TRBJ2-2; clone size: few; D gene: TRBD2; V gene: TRBV10-2; CDR3 protein: CASSDPSGATGELFF; CDR3 DNA: TGCGCCAGCAGTGACCCTAGCGGGGCCACCGGGGAGCTGTTTTTT
J gene: TRBJ1-3; clone size: many; D gene: -; V gene: TRBV11-2; CDR3 protein: CASSREMASLGNTIYF; CDR3 DNA: TGTGCCAGCAGCCGAGAGATGGCTTCTTTAGGAAACACCATATATTTT
J gene: TRBJ2-7; clone size: few; D gene: TRBD2; V gene: TRBV5-1; CDR3 protein: CASRLLAGGPSHEQYF; CDR3 DNA: TGCGCCAGCAGACTACTAGCGGGAGGGCCCTCCCACGAGCAGTACTTC
J gene: TRBJ2-7; clone size: -; D gene: -; V gene: TRBV9; CDR3 protein: CASSPKGAYEQYF; CDR3 DNA: TGTGCCAGCAGCCCTAAGGGGGCCTACGAGCAGTACTTC